The entry below gives a single T cell receptor (beta chain) sequence along with its context. These data come from a study of blood T cell repertoires in COVID-19. Study context: Whether acute or convalescent, the COVID-19 samples came from the United States, Italy and Spain. Sources were T cells, B-cell-depleted T cells, or PBMCs; the material itself was cDNA or gDNA.

Germline assignment: CDR1 LNHNV and CDR2 YYDKDF (reference sequence). The length of the CDR3 is 15 residues. The ends were cut back, 3 bases at V and 4 bases at J, with 13 bases in the middle. TCRdb keeps only in-frame clones here, not all; method: immunoSEQ multiplex PCR. The table lists some 50,000 clones, just over 85% of them singletons, with 25% to 30% in the top ten. The material sequenced was peripheral blood. This chain links TRBV15 with TRBJ1-5, with D perhaps TRBD1 (6 bases). The receptor was derived from a human donor in a cohort sampled during active COVID-19. The DNA for the CDR3 is TGTGCCACCAGCAGGTACAGGGTGGGGAATCAGCCCCAGCATTTT. It encodes CATSRYRVGNQPQHF.